Included here is one TCR beta chain sequence, with context. Its antigen is undetermined. This sample is part of a study of siplizumab effects on memory and regulatory T cells. Study-wide results and limits: Naive T cells seemed more diverse than memory cells; they also seemed major alloresponse contributors. Unstimulated subset assignment was obtained for only a minor fraction of alloreactive clones.

The germline V gene encodes CDR1 GTSNPN and CDR2 SVGIG (reference sequence). Trimming left V 3 bases short and J 11 bases short, with 18 bases between. This CDR3 contains 13 residues. Produced via immunoSEQ multiplex PCR; TCRdb's table is partial and in-frame only. The table includes around 82,000 clones, 93% detected once. This TCR derives from a human donor in good health. V usage is TRBV30 and J usage is TRBJ2-3; D is unresolved. The source material was CD8+ T cells sorted from blood. The DNA of the CDR3 is TGTGCCTGGAGCCTAACGGACGGGCAGTGGCAGTATTTT. Translated, it gives CAWSLTDGQWQYF.